What follows are 31 T cell receptor beta chains derived from one specimen sequenced in a study of blood T cells in healthy people across ages. The second PCR ran about 6 to 12 cycles with a sample-barcoded 5' primer and J-beta primers. TCRdb independently ran MiXCR on the 5' RACE reads; one entry per CDR3 protein. The sample consists of 850,000 to 1,000,000 distinct CDR3 sequences, around 54% of them appearing once. Specimen: blood. These receptors were obtained from a woman aged 60-70 years in good health.

The sample holds a few counts of this clonotype. The chain recombines TRBV4-3 with TRBJ2-5; 7 positions match TRBD1. Per the germline V gene, CDR1 is LGHNA and CDR2 is YSLEER. J gave up 1 base and V 4 bases, and 6 bases lay outside the gene matches. The CDR3 extends over 15 amino acids. CDR3: CASSRIRDSQETQYF. CDR3 coding DNA: TGCGCCAGCAGCCGAATAAGGGACAGCCAAGAGACCCAGTACTTC.

In DNA form, the CDR3 reads TGTGCCAGCAGTGAAGTTGGGACTCAGCCCCAGCATTTT. Amino acid sequence: CASSEVGTQPQHF. The V gene is TRBV6-1, the J gene TRBJ1-5; a possible D gene is TRBD1 (5 bases). Germline V lookup: CDR1 MNHNS, CDR2 SASEGT. Trimming shortened V by 1 base and J by 6 bases, and 7 bases separated the two germline ends. CDR3 length: 13 amino acids.

This clonotype has just one count. The rearrangement uses TRBV4-3 and TRBJ1-2; D might be TRBD1 (6 bases). CDR1 is LGHNA and CDR2 is YSLEER in the germline V gene. The CDR3 extends over 16 amino acids. V was shortened by 0 bases and J by 4 bases, with 15 bases between the two germline ends. In DNA, the CDR3 is TGCGCCAGCAGCCAAGATCTGGGGGCGCAAAGCTATGGCTACACCTTC. Protein sequence: CASSQDLGAQSYGYTF.

This clonotype was seen a handful of times. This chain uses TRBV5-1 with TRBJ2-1; TRBD1 is a possible D gene (6 bases). V was trimmed by 8 bases and J by 0 bases, leaving 9 bases between them. Per the germline V gene, CDR1 is SGHRS and CDR2 is YFSETQ. The CDR3 has 13 residues. The DNA for the CDR3 is TGCGCCAGTGGCAGGGGCTCCTACAATGAGCAGTTCTTC. Translating it yields CASGRGSYNEQFF.

The chain recombines TRBV12-5 with TRBJ2-7, with 9 bases aligning to TRBD1. V was pared by 0 bases and J by 5 bases, with 2 bases of the junction left unmatched. Germline-derived CDR1 and CDR2 are LGHNT and FRNRAP. The CDR3 is 14 residues long. The CDR3 is CASGLVQGAHEQYF. The CDR3 DNA reads as TGTGCTAGTGGTTTGGTACAGGGGGCCCACGAGCAGTACTTC.

This clonotype was observed a few times. This sequence joins TRBV5-1 and TRBJ2-7, with TRBD2 matching 9 bases. In germline, CDR1 is SGHRS, CDR2 YFSETQ. This CDR3 is built from 14 residues. The trim removed 0 bases at V and 7 bases at J, leaving 5 bases unmatched. Here the CDR3 DNA reads TGCGCCAGCAGCTTGGCCGCGACTAGCGGAGAGCAGTACTTC. This gives the protein CASSLAATSGEQYF.

The chain couples TRBV6-1 to TRBJ2-7, with 7 bases matching TRBD1. The trim removed 3 bases at V and 6 bases at J, leaving 5 bases unmatched. The CDR3 loop spans 13 amino acids. CDR1 MNHNS and CDR2 SASEGT come from the germline V gene. CDR3 region: CASSDRQGTEQYF. CDR3 DNA: TGTGCCAGCAGTGATCGACAGGGAACCGAGCAGTACTTC.

To note about this clonotype: The junction and the germline gene differ at one end; a read error may be behind it. The rearrangement uses TRBV5-6 and TRBJ2-1; 12 bases are shared with TRBD2. There are 18 residues in the CDR3. The V gene's germline CDR1 is SGHDT and CDR2 YYEEEE. DNA of the CDR3: TGTGCCGGCAGCTCTTTCCGCCAACTAGCGGGAGGAGACAATGAGCAGTTCTTC. It codes for CAGSSFRQLAGGDNEQFF.

This clonotype turned up a few times. The V call is TRBV20-1, the J call TRBJ1-6; 7 positions match TRBD1. Looked up from germline, CDR1 is DFQATT and CDR2 is SNEGSKA (reference sequence). The V gene end was trimmed by 3 bases and the J gene end by 6 bases; junction bases not matched to a gene: 2. CDR3 length equals 13 residues. Here the CDR3 DNA reads TGCAGTGCTAGTCGGGACAGTAATTCACCCCTCCACTTT. Translated: CSASRDSNSPLHF.

The CDR3: CASSFGGPTSADTQYF. The CDR3 coding sequence is TGTGCCAGCAGCTTCGGAGGGCCCACTAGCGCAGATACGCAGTATTTT. J is TRBJ2-3 and V is TRBV7-9, with 7 bases that match TRBD2. V lost 3 bases to trimming and J lost 4 bases; unmatched junction nucleotides: 10. The CDR3 covers 16 residues. The germline CDR1 and CDR2 sequences are SEHNR and FQNEAQ (reference sequence).

This chain joins TRBV20-1 and TRBJ1-1; TRBD1 matches at 8 bases. The CDR3 spans 13 residues. Looked up from germline, CDR1 is DFQATT and CDR2 is SNEGSKA (reference sequence). The CDR3 loop reads CSELGQGDTEAFF. CDR3 DNA: TGCAGCGAATTAGGACAGGGAGACACTGAAGCTTTCTTT.

The chain links TRBV12-3 or TRBV12-4 to TRBJ2-3; no definite D call. Trimming left V 6 bases short and J 13 bases short, with 17 bases between. The CDR3 loop spans 12 amino acids. The CDR3 DNA reads TGTGCCAGCAGCCGTACAGCAGATGTGGAGTATTTT. Its protein is CASSRTADVEYF.

A single count supports this clonotype. A junction boundary mismatches the germline segment, possibly from a read error. The genes are TRBV3-1 and TRBJ1-2; TRBD1 matches 7 bases. CDR1 is LGHDT and CDR2 is YNNKEL in the germline V gene (reference sequence). The CDR3 is made up of 12 amino acids. DNA of the CDR3: TGTGCCAGCAAGGACAGGTCCTATAGCTACACCTTC. This sequence encodes CASKDRSYSYTF.

The chain joins TRBV20-1 to TRBJ2-4; a possible D gene is TRBD1 (5 bases). Trimming took 2 bases from V and 3 from J, leaving 8 bases between them. CDR1 DFQATT and CDR2 SNEGSKA come from the germline V gene (reference sequence). CDR3 length: 13 residues. CDR3 in DNA: TGCAGTGCTAGAACAGGATACAAAAACATTCAGTACTTC. This codes for CSARTGYKNIQYF.

This clonotype has just a few counts. The rearrangement joins TRBV24-1 to TRBJ2-5; 7 bases map to TRBD1. J was trimmed by 4 bases and V by 7 bases; bases with no gene match: 5. Germline V gene lookup returns CDR1 KGHDR and CDR2 SFDVKD. There are 13 residues in the CDR3. CDR3 in amino acids: CATRGQVGETQYF. The CDR3 bases are TGTGCCACCAGAGGACAGGTTGGAGAGACCCAGTACTTC.

This clonotype was observed a handful of times. The V gene is TRBV7-2, the J gene TRBJ2-7, with unresolved D. This CDR3 has 14 amino acids. Germline CDR1 is SGHTA and CDR2 is FQGNSA. V shed 2 bases and J shed 2 bases, with 10 bases lying between them. The CDR3 DNA reads TGTGCCAGCAGCTTAAACATCGCGGCCTACGAGCAGTACTTC. This gives the protein CASSLNIAAYEQYF. Full variable domain (rest looked up from reference TRBV7-2 and TRBJ2-7): GAGVSQSPSNKVTEKGKDVELRCDPISGHTALYWYRQSLGQGLEFLIYFQGNSAPDKSGLPSDRFSAERTGGSVSTLTIQRTQQEDSAVYLCASSLNIAAYEQYFGPGTRLTVT.

This sequence joins TRBV7-2 and TRBJ2-1; 10 nucleotides agree with TRBD2. This CDR3 comprises 16 residues. Germline V gene lookup returns CDR1 SGHTA and CDR2 FQGNSA. V trimming: 5 bases; J trimming: 4 bases; junction bases outside the gene matches: 8. CDR3 DNA: TGTGCCAGCAGCAGCCCTAGCGGGAGATTTTACAATGAGCAGTTCTTC. Residues: CASSSPSGRFYNEQFF.

V is TRBV2 and J is TRBJ2-1; D assignment may be TRBD1 or TRBD2 (6 bases each). This CDR3 is 15 amino acids long. The germline V gene has CDR1 SNHLY and CDR2 FYNNEI. Deletions cut 7 bases from V and 3 bases from J, with 16 bases between. The CDR3 is CASTKGEAFYNEQFF. The CDR3 DNA follows: TGTGCCAGCACCAAGGGGGAGGCCTTCTACAATGAGCAGTTCTTC. Combining the CDR3 with reference TRBV2 and TRBJ2-1 gives the whole variable domain EPEVTQTPSHQVTQMGQEVILRCVPISNHLYFYWYRQILGQKVEFLVSFYNNEISEKSEIFDDQFSVERPDGSNFTLKIRSTKLEDSAMYFCASTKGEAFYNEQFFGPGTRLTVL.

The chain carries TRBV7-2 and TRBJ2-4; D is unresolved. Near its end, the DNA agrees better with TRBJ2-7, so the J call may be wrong. CDR1 and CDR2 (germline): SGHTA, FQGNSA. The CDR3 has 14 amino acids. The CDR3 DNA sequence: TGTGCCAGCAGCGGGCCGGGCCCCGGTTACGAGCAGTACTTC. Translating it yields CASSGPGPGYEQYF.

This clonotype was seen many times. The genes are TRBV27 and TRBJ1-5; D is unresolved. CDR1 is MNHEY and CDR2 is SMNVEV in the germline V gene (reference sequence). Trimming removed 6 bases at V and 10 bases at J, with 22 bases between. The CDR3 is 15 amino acids. The DNA for the CDR3 is TGTGCCAGCAGATTGGACGGAGGTAAACATCGACCCCAGCATTTT. Encoded protein: CASRLDGGKHRPQHF.

This clonotype has only a few counts. The chain employs TRBV7-8 and TRBJ1-2; no reliable D call. V was pared by 5 bases and J by 6 bases, with 13 bases between. The V gene's germline CDR1 is SGHVS and CDR2 FQNEAQ. This CDR3 spans 13 amino acids. The CDR3 sequence: CASSPRTDDGYTF. CDR3 DNA sequence: TGTGCCAGCAGCCCCCGGACTGATGATGGCTACACCTTC.

This chain connects TRBV11-2 to TRBJ2-1, with D uncertain. Trimming shortened V by 3 bases and J by 0 bases, and 12 bases separated the two germline ends. Germline V gene sequence: CDR1 SGHAT, CDR2 FQNNGV. The CDR3 contains 16 residues. CDR3 residues: CASSFFGQSSYNEQFF. CDR3 DNA sequence: TGTGCCAGCAGCTTTTTCGGGCAGAGCTCCTACAATGAGCAGTTCTTC.

The table lists this clonotype with a count of one. The V gene is TRBV5-4, the J gene TRBJ1-2, with 7 bases that match TRBD1. Germline V lookup: CDR1 SGHNT, CDR2 YYREEE (reference sequence). This CDR3 region has 15 residues. V lost 4 bases to trimming and J lost 2 bases; unmatched junction nucleotides: 8. Here the CDR3 reads CASSTIETGNYGYTF. The DNA for the CDR3 is TGTGCCAGCAGCACCATTGAGACAGGGAACTATGGCTACACCTTC.

The chain couples TRBV20-1 to TRBJ2-5; no clear D. Trimming removed 0 bases from V and 0 bases from J, with 5 bases in between. CDR1 and CDR2 (germline): DFQATT, SNEGSKA (reference sequence). This CDR3 region has 13 residues. The CDR3 nucleotides are TGCAGTGCTAGAGACGCATACCAAGAGACCCAGTACTTC. As protein: CSARDAYQETQYF.

This clonotype has more than one count but fewer than ten. The chain has TRBV7-2 and TRBJ2-1; TRBD2 matches 10 bases. Trimming removed 5 bases from V and 8 bases from J; junction bases left unmatched: 9. This CDR3 is built from 15 residues. Germline-derived CDR1 and CDR2 are SGHTA and FQGNSA. The CDR3 loop is CASSRVTSGIYEQFF. CDR3 sequence (DNA): TGTGCCAGCAGCCGGGTAACTAGCGGGATTTATGAGCAGTTCTTC.

The sample holds one count of this clonotype. The rearrangement links TRBV5-1 to TRBJ2-1, with D perhaps TRBD2 (5 bases). Germline-derived CDR1 and CDR2 are SGHRS and YFSETQ. Trimming took off 0 bases at V and 7 bases at J, with 8 bases between the two ends. The CDR3 contains 13 residues. The CDR3 DNA reads as TGCGCCAGCAGCTTGGCACCGGGAAATGAGCAGTTCTTC. Translation gives CASSLAPGNEQFF. The full variable domain, rest sourced from reference TRBV5-1 and TRBJ2-1, is KAGVTQTPRYLIKTRGQQVTLSCSPISGHRSVSWYQQTPGQGLQFLFEYFSETQRNKGNFPGRFSGRQFSNSRSEMNVSTLELGDSALYLCASSLAPGNEQFFGPGTRLTVL.

This clonotype has a single count. V gene TRBV20-1 combines with J gene TRBJ2-3; no reliable D call. CDR1 and CDR2 (germline): DFQATT, SNEGSKA (reference sequence). V lost 1 base and J lost 0, with 14 bases in between. This CDR3 contains 16 residues. The CDR3 nucleotides read TGCAGTGCTAGAGGCCGTGCGGCTTCTAGCACAGATACGCAGTATTTT. This encodes CSARGRAASSTDTQYF.

The chain recombines TRBV6-2 or TRBV6-3 with TRBJ2-5; possible D gene TRBD2, 5 bases. The CDR3 is 13 amino acids. Trimming removed 7 bases at V and 2 bases at J, with 11 bases between. Germline V CDR1 and CDR2: MNHEY, SVGEGT. CDR3 nucleotide sequence: TGTGCCAGCATACCCGGCGGGCAAGAGACCCAGTACTTC. Translated, it gives CASIPGGQETQYF.

V gene TRBV6-1 combines with J gene TRBJ2-7; 7 bases match TRBD1. Germline V gives CDR1 MNHNS, CDR2 SASEGT. J gave up 2 bases and V 6 bases, and 10 bases lay outside the gene matches. The CDR3 has 15 amino acids. The chain's CDR3 is CASSPRDRGPYEQYF. The CDR3 DNA sequence: TGTGCCAGCAGCCCCAGGGACAGAGGTCCCTACGAGCAGTACTTC.

Comments on this clonotype: This could be a read error, since a much larger clone is one nucleotide away. The rearrangement uses TRBV29-1 and TRBJ2-1; D is possibly TRBD1 (7 bases). There are 13 residues in the CDR3. V lost 6 bases to trimming and J lost 13 bases, with 22 bases between them. In germline, CDR1 is SQVTM, CDR2 ANQGSEA. As DNA, the CDR3 is TGCAGCGTCTTAGGGCAGGGGGGAGAGACCCAGTTCTTC. Translation gives CSVLGQGGETQFF.

The J gene is TRBJ2-3, the V gene TRBV28, with 7 bases lining up with TRBD1. V dropped 5 bases and J dropped 4; count of bases not matched to a gene: 9. The CDR3 extends over 15 amino acids. Per the germline V gene, CDR1 is MDHEN and CDR2 is SYDVKM. The CDR3 spells CASSPHRQGPDTQYF. CDR3 nucleotides: TGTGCCAGCAGTCCACACCGACAGGGTCCAGATACGCAGTATTTT.